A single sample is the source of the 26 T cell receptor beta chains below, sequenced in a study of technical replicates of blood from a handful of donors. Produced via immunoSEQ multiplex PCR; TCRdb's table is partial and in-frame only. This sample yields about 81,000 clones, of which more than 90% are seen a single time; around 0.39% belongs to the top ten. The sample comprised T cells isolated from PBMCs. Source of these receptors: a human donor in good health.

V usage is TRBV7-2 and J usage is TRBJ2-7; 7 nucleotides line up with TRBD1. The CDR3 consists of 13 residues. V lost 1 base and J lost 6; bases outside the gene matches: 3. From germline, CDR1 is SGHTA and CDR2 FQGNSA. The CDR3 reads CASSLGGQPEQYF. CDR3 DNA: TGTGCCAGCAGCTTAGGGGGACAGCCCGAGCAGTACTTC.

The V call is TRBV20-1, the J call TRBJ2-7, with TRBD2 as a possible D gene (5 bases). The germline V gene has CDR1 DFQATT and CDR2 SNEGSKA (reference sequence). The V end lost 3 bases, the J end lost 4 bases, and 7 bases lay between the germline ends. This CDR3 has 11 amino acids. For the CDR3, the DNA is TGCAGTGCTAGCCGGGAATACGAGCAGTACTTC. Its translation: CSASREYEQYF.

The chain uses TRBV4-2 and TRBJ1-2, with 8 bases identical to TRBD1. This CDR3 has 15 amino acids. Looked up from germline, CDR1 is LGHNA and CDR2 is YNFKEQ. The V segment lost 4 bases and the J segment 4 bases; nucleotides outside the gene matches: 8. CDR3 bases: TGTGCCAGCAGCCCGGACCAGACAGGGGCCTATGGCTACACCTTC. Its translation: CASSPDQTGAYGYTF.

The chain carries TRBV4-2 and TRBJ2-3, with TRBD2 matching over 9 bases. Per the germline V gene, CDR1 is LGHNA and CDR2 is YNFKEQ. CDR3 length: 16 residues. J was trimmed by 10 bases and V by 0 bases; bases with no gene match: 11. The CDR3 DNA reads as TGTGCCAGCAGCCAAGAGGGCGGATTAGCGGGAGCCCCGCAGTATTTT. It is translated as CASSQEGGLAGAPQYF.

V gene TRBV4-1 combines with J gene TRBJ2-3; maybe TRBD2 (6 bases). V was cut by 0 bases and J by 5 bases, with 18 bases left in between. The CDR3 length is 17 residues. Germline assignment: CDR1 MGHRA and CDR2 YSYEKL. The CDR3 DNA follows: TGCGCCAGCAGCCAAGATCCGGGGCGGGACGGTGGAGATACGCAGTATTTT. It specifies CASSQDPGRDGGDTQYF.

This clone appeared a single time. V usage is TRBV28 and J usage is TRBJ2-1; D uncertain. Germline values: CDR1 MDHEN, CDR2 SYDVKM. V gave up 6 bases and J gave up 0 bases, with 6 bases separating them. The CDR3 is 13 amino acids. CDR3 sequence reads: CASRRSSYNEQFF. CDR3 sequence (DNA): TGTGCCAGCAGACGGAGCTCCTACAATGAGCAGTTCTTC.

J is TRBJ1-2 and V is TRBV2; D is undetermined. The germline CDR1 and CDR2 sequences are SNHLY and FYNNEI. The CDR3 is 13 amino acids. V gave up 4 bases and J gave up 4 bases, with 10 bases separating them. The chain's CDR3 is CASSARVTYGYTF. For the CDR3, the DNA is TGTGCCAGCAGTGCGAGGGTTACCTATGGCTACACCTTC.

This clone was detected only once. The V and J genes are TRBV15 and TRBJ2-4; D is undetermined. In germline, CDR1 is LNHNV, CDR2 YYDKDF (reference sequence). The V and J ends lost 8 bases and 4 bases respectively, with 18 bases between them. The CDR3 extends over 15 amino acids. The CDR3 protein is CATGLSPLLKNIQYF. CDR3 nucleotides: TGTGCCACCGGCCTGTCCCCCTTGCTTAAAAACATTCAGTACTTC. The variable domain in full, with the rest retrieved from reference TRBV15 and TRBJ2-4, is DAMVIQNPRYQVTQFGKPVTLSCSQTLNHNVMYWYQQKSSQAPKLLFHYYDKDFNNEADTPDNFQSRRPNTSFCFLDIRSPGLGDTAMYLCATGLSPLLKNIQYFGAGTRLSVL.

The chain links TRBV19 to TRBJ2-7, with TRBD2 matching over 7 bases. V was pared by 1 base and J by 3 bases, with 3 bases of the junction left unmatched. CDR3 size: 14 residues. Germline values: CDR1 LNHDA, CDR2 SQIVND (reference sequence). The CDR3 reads CASSIAGGFYEQYF. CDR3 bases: TGTGCCAGTAGTATAGCCGGGGGGTTCTACGAGCAGTACTTC.

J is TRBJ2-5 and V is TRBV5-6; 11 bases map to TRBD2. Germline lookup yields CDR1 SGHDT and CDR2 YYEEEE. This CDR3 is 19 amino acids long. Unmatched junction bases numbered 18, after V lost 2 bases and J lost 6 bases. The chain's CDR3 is CASSLPPGHIAGGPKTQYF. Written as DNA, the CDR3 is TGTGCCAGCAGCTTACCTCCGGGACATATAGCGGGAGGGCCCAAGACCCAGTACTTC.

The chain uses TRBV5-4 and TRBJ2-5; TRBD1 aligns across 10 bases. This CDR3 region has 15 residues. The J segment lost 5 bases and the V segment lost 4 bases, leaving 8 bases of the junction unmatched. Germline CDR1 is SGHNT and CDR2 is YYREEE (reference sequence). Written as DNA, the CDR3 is TGTGCCAGCAGCCAAGGACAGGGGGGGGCGGAGACCCAGTACTTC. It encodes CASSQGQGGAETQYF.

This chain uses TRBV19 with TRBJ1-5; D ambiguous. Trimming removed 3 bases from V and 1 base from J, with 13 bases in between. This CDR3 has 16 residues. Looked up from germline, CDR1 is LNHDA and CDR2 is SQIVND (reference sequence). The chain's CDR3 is CASSISHRVSNQPQHF. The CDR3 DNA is TGTGCCAGTAGTATTAGTCACCGGGTGAGCAATCAGCCCCAGCATTTT.

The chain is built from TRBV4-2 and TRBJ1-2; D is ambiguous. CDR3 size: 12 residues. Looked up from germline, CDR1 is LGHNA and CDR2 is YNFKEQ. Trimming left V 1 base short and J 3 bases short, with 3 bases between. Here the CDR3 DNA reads TGTGCCAGCAGCCAAGCAGACTATGGCTACACCTTC. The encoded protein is CASSQADYGYTF.

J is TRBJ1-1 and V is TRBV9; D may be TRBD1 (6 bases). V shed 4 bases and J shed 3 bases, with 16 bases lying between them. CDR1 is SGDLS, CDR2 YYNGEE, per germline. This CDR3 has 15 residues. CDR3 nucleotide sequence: TGTGCCAGCAGCCGAGAGGGAGGGGGGTACACTGAAGCTTTCTTT. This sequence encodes CASSREGGGYTEAFF.

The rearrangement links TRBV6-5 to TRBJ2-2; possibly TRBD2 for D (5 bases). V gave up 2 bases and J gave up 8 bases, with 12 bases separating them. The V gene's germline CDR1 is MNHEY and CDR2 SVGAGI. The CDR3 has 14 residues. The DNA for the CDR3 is TGTGCCAGCAGTTACGTAGCCGGAGGAGGGGAGCTGTTTTTT. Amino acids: CASSYVAGGGELFF.

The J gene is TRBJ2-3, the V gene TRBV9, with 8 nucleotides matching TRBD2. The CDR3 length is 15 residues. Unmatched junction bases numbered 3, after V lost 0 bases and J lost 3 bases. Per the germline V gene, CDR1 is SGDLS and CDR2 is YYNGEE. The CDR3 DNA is TGTGCCAGCAGCGTAGCGGGAGGGCTAACAGATACGCAGTATTTT. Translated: CASSVAGGLTDTQYF.

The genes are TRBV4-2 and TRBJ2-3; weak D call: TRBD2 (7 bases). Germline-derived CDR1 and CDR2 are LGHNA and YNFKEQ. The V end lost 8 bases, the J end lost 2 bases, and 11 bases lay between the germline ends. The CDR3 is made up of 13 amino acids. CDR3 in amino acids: CASSGGLTDTQYF. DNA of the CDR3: TGTGCCAGCTCGGGGGGCCTCACAGATACGCAGTATTTT.

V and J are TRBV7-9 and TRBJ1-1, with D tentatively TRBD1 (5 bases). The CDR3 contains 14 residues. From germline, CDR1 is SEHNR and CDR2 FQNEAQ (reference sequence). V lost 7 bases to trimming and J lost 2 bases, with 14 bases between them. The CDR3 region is CASNPPDRNTEAFF. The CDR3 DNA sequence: TGTGCCAGCAACCCCCCCGACAGAAACACTGAAGCTTTCTTT.

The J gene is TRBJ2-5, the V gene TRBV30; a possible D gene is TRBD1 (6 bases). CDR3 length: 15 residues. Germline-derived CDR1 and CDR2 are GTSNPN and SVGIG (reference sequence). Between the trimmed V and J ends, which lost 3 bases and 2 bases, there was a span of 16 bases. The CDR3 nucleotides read TGTGCCTGGAGCCCGTTGGGACACCGACAAGAGACCCAGTACTTC. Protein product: CAWSPLGHRQETQYF.

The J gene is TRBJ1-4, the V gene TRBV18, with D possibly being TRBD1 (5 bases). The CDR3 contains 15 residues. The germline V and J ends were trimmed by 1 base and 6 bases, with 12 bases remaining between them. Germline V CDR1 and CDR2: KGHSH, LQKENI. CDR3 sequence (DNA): TGTGCCAGCTCACCACTTACGGGGGTCCATGAAAAACTGTTTTTT. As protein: CASSPLTGVHEKLFF.

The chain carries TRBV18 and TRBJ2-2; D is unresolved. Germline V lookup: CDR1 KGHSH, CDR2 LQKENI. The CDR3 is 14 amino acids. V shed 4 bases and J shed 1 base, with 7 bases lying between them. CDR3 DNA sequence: TGTGCCAGCTCACTAGACAAGAACACCGGGGAGCTGTTTTTT. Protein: CASSLDKNTGELFF. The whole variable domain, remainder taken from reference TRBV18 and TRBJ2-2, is NAGVMQNPRHLVRRRGQEARLRCSPMKGHSHVYWYRQLPEEGLKFMVYLQKENIIDESGMPKERFSAEFPKEGPSILRIQQVVRGDSAAYFCASSLDKNTGELFFGEGSRLTVL.

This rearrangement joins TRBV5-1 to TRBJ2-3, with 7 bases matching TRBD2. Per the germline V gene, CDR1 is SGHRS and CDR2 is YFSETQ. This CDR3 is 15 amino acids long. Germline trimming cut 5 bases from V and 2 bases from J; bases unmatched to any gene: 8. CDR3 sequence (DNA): TGCGCCAGCAGGAATAGCGGGTCGAACACAGATACGCAGTATTTT. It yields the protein CASRNSGSNTDTQYF.

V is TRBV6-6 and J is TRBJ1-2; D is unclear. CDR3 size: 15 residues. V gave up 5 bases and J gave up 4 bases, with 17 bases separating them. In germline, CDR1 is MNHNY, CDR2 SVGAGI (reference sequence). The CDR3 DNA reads TGTGCCAGCAGTGAGGGCCCTTCCCCTGGCTATGGCTACACCTTC. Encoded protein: CASSEGPSPGYGYTF.

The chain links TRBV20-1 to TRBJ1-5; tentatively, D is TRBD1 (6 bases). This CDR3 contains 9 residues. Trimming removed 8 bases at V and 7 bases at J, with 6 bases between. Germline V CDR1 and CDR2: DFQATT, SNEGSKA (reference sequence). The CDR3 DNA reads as TGCAGTCAGGGGCAGCCCCAGCATTTT. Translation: CSQGQPQHF.

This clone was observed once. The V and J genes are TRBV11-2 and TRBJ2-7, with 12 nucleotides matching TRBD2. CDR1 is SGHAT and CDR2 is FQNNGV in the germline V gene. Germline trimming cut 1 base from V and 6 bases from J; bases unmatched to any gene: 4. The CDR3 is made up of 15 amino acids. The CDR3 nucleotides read TGTGCCAGCAGCTTAGCACTAGCGGGAGGTCTCGAGCAGTACTTC. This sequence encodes CASSLALAGGLEQYF.

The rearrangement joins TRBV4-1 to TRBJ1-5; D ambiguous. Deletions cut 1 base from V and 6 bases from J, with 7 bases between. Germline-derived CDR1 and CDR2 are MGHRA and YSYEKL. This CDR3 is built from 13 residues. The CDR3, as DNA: TGCGCCAGCAGCCAAGGCGGCAGTCAGCCCCAGCATTTT. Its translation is CASSQGGSQPQHF.